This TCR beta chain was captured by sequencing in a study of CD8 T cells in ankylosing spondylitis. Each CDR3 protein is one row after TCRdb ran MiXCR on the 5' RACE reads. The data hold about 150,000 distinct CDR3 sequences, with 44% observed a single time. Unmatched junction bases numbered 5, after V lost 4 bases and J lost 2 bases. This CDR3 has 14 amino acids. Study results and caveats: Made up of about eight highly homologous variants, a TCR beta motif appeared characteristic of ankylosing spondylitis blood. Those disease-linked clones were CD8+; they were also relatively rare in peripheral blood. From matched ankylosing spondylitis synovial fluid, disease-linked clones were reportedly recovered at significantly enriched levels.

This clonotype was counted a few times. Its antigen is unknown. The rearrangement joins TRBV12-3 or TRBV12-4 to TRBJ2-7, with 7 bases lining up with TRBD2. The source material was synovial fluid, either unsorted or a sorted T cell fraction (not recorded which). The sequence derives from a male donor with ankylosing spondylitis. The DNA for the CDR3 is TGTGCCAGCAGTTCGGGGCTAGCGGCCTACGAGCAGTACTTC. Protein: CASSSGLAAYEQYF.